The text below deals with one TCR beta chain. Authors' data handling: Estimation of nucleated cell counts relied on the amplification of reference gene primers. Measured with immunoSEQ multiplex PCR; TCRdb has only the in-frame clones, and not every one. Clone size and the V and J calls come from that table; the DNA yielded D and trimming. The repertoire holds about 160,000 clones, with about 80% as singletons. This record belongs to a study of blood T cell repertoires in COVID-19. Study-wide context: Samples of COVID-19 (acute and convalescent) were obtained from the United States, Italy and Spain. PBMCs, B-cell-depleted T cells, or T cells provided the cDNA or gDNA that made up the material.

Enrolment of Seattle patients took place during active infection, and they were followed longitudinally. The germline V gene has CDR1 KGHSH and CDR2 LQKENI. This CDR3 spans 14 amino acids. The junction had 3 bases not matched to a gene; V was cut back by 3 bases and J by 2 bases. The chain employs TRBV18 and TRBJ1-2; 7 bases line up with TRBD1. This receptor was taken from a woman aged 40 to 50 with COVID-19, enrolled during active disease. Sequences were obtained from peripheral blood. CDR3 loop: CASSPSGQNYGYTF. The CDR3 DNA follows: TGTGCCAGCTCACCCTCGGGACAGAACTATGGCTACACCTTC.